This TCR beta chain was recovered during a study of pediatric ulcerative colitis. V lost 2 bases, J lost 4 bases, and 9 bases stayed unmatched. The CDR3 contains 16 residues. Germline V gene lookup returns CDR1 LNHNV and CDR2 YYDKDF (reference sequence). Sequencing was at survey level. Profiled with immunoSEQ multiplex PCR; TCRdb holds only in-frame clones, not every one. This sample has more than 15,000 clones, with approximately 74% found just once. Rectal tissue came from one to two pinch biopsies taken at colonoscopy. Sequencing input: gut tissue. The sequence derives from a girl aged 5-17 years with moderate ulcerative colitis. V and J are TRBV15 and TRBJ2-3, with 7 bases that match TRBD2. This chain's CDR3 is CATSRQASGLADTQYF. Written as DNA, the CDR3 is TGTGCCACCAGCAGACAAGCTAGCGGACTCGCAGATACGCAGTATTTT.